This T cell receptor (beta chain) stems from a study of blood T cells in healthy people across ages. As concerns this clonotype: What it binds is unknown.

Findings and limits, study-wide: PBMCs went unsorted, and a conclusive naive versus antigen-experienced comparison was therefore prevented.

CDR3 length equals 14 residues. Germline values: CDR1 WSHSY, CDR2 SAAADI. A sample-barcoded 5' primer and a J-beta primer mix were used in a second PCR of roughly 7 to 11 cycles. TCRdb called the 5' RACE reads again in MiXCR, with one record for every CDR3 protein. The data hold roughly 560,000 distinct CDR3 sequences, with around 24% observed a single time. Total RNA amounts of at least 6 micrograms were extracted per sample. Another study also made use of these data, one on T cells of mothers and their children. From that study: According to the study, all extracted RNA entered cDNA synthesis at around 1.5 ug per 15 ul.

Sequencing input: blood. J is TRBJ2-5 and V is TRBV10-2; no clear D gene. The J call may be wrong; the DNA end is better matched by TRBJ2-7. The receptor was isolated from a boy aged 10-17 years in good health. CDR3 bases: TGCGCCAGCAGTGAGTCTGGGATCTCCTACGAGCAGTACTTC. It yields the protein CASSESGISYEQYF.